The next 8 T cell receptor beta chains were all read from a single sample in a study of vaccination and CD4 T cells after COVID-19. Which antigens these TCRs recognize remains unknown. The Oncomine TCR Beta short-read assay was what sequenced the DNA obtained from cultured CD4+ T cells. MiXCR, run by TCRdb on the PCR reads, gives a single entry per CDR3 protein. The repertoire holds around 16,000 distinct CDR3 sequences, with approximately 44% as singletons. Indicated treatment: roughly 11-day PBMC culture with coronavirus spike peptide pools or control peptides (ViraFEST assay). The material sequenced was CD4+ T cells from blood, cultured in vitro, taken after SARS-CoV-2 vaccination. Every receptor here comes from a human donor who had recovered from COVID-19.

This sequence joins TRBV9 and TRBJ2-2; the D is unclear. This CDR3 spans 13 amino acids. Looked up from germline, CDR1 is SGDLS and CDR2 is YYNGEE. The V gene lost 0 bases and the J gene lost 4 bases, with 4 bases spanning the gap. CDR3 amino acids: CASSVGVTGELFF. DNA of the CDR3: TGTGCCAGCAGCGTAGGGGTCACCGGGGAGCTGTTTTTT.

In this sample, this clonotype turned up a few times. The chain uses TRBV20-1 and TRBJ2-7; 9 bases line up with TRBD2. The junction had 7 bases not matched to a gene; V was cut back by 5 bases and J by 2 bases. CDR1 and CDR2 (germline): DFQATT, SNEGSKA (reference sequence). There are 14 residues in the CDR3. This CDR3 is CSAWAGGLPYEQYF. The CDR3 coding sequence is TGCAGTGCTTGGGCGGGAGGGCTTCCCTACGAGCAGTACTTC.

The V gene is TRBV4-1, the J gene TRBJ1-5; 7 bases map to TRBD1. This CDR3 is 16 amino acids long. Germline CDR1 and CDR2: MGHRA and YSYEKL. V was clipped by 2 bases and J by 3 bases; unmatched bases: 7. The CDR3 sequence is CASSQFTGEPNQPQHF. For the CDR3, the DNA is TGCGCCAGCAGCCAATTTACAGGGGAACCCAATCAGCCCCAGCATTTT.

The chain combines TRBV28 with TRBJ2-7, with D perhaps matching TRBD1 (6 bases). CDR3 length: 15 residues. Trimming cost V 10 bases and J 6 bases, with 25 bases left between them. Germline assignment: CDR1 MDHEN and CDR2 SYDVKM. CDR3: CATLMSRQGLGEQYF. The CDR3 coding sequence is TGTGCCACTTTAATGTCCCGGCAGGGGCTAGGCGAGCAGTACTTC.

The CDR3 DNA follows: TGCAGCGTTGGGGCTAGCACAGATACGCAGTATTTT. Protein product: CSVGASTDTQYF. The J gene is TRBJ2-3, the V gene TRBV29-1; D unclear. The CDR3 is made up of 12 amino acids. V shed 4 bases and J shed 0 bases, with 5 bases lying between them. From germline, CDR1 is SQVTM and CDR2 ANQGSEA.

CDR3 coding DNA: TGCAGTGCTAGAGATCTTGGGGCCGTACGGGAGACATGGCTCACAGATACGCAGTATTTT. It translates to CSARDLGAVRETWLTDTQYF. The chain recombines TRBV20-1 with TRBJ2-3; possibly TRBD2 for D (6 bases). Looked up from germline, CDR1 is DFQATT and CDR2 is SNEGSKA (reference sequence). Trimming stripped 0 bases from V and 2 bases from J, with 27 bases between. This CDR3 is built from 20 residues.

This chain connects TRBV6-2 or TRBV6-3 to TRBJ1-1; TRBD1 might be the D (6 bases). V lost 6 bases and J lost 5, with 13 bases in between. The CDR3 is 13 residues long. The germline V gene encodes CDR1 MNHEY and CDR2 SVGEGT. The CDR3 DNA sequence: TGTGCCAGCAGCCACAACAGGGAAACTGAAGCTTTCTTT. Translating it yields CASSHNRETEAFF.

This sequence joins TRBV7-9 and TRBJ1-3; 7 bases are shared with TRBD1. The CDR3 extends over 17 amino acids. From germline, CDR1 is SEHNR and CDR2 FQNEAQ (reference sequence). V lost 5 bases and J lost 0; bases outside the gene matches: 10. The CDR3 nucleotides are TGTGCCAGCAGCGCGAACCGGGACAGTCACTCTGGAAACACCATATATTTT. Its translation: CASSANRDSHSGNTIYF.